This T cell receptor (beta chain) was sequenced during a study of cytomegalovirus exposure and HLA in healthy donors. Study conclusions and caveats: Rarity marked most TCR sequences, yet some public TCRs occurred in many donors. By HLA locus, TCR association rates varied in a later analysis, with DRB1 showing the most and HLA-C the fewest. A missense variant in DCLRE1C was later tied to TCR beta V- and J-gene trimming. Other equally common chains were less clonally expanded than HLA-associated TCR beta chains, a later analysis showed.

On this clone: The antigen remains undetermined.

The germline CDR1 and CDR2 sequences are MNHNY and SVGAGI (reference sequence). The CDR3 is 12 amino acids. V shed 0 bases and J shed 5 bases, with 5 bases lying between them. Primers: 60 Vbeta forward and 13 Jbeta reverse. Profiled with immunoSEQ multiplex PCR; TCRdb holds only in-frame clones, not every one. The sample carries 150,000 or so clones, over 70% recorded once. This receptor was taken from a male donor in good health and CMV-seronegative. Sequencing was carried out using PBMCs. V and J are TRBV6-6 and TRBJ2-7; D not resolved. The CDR3 DNA reads TGTGCCAGCAGTTACTCGTCGGACGAGCAGTACTTC. Its protein product is CASSYSSDEQYF.